Presented here are 4 T cell receptor beta chains from one specimen sequenced in a study of human T cells and chemical hapten exposure. TCRdb recomputed calls from the RACE reads with MiXCR, one row per CDR3 protein. The data show fewer than 60,000 distinct CDR3 sequences, about a tenth seen once. The time point: patch test 1, 2 weeks after DPC sensitization. Documented treatment: therapeutic diphenylcyclopropenone sensitization with weekly scalp DPC. Sequenced here: whole blood, sampled in connection with sensitization to the hapten diphenylcyclopropenone (DPC). These receptors were taken from a woman in her fifties or sixties with alopecia areata. Some clones in this sample may be carry-over from other donors' samples.

This clonotype was counted at least ten times. This chain joins TRBV19 and TRBJ1-5; D remains ambiguous. V was pared by 1 base and J by 2 bases, with 9 bases between. Germline V lookup: CDR1 LNHDA, CDR2 SQIVND (reference sequence). The CDR3 is made up of 15 amino acids. The CDR3 reads CASSIGRQGNQPQHF. The CDR3 DNA follows: TGTGCCAGTAGTATAGGTCGGCAGGGCAATCAGCCCCAGCATTTT. Full variable domain (outside the CDR3, taken from reference TRBV19 and TRBJ1-5): DGGITQSPKYLFRKEGQNVTLSCEQNLNHDAMYWYRQDPGQGLRLIYYSQIVNDFQKGDIAEGYSVSREKKESFPLTVTSAQKNPTAFYLCASSIGRQGNQPQHFGDGTRLSIL.

This clonotype was counted a single time. A much larger clone is a single base away; this may be a read error. The CDR3 DNA follows: TGTGCCAGCAGTTGCATGTTGGACGAGCAGTACTTC. Translation: CASSCMLDEQYF. The chain carries TRBV6-6 and TRBJ2-7; D gene unclear. V lost 4 bases to trimming and J lost 5 bases, with 9 bases between them. CDR1 MNHNY and CDR2 SVGAGI come from the germline V gene (reference sequence). The CDR3 spans 12 residues.

The CDR3 protein is CSARDHLSTDTQYF. CDR3 in DNA: TGCAGTGCTAGAGATCACCTTAGCACAGATACGCAGTATTTT. The chain joins TRBV20-1 to TRBJ2-3; D gene ambiguous. CDR3 length equals 14 residues. Trimming removed 0 bases from V and 0 bases from J, with 7 bases in between. Germline-derived CDR1 and CDR2 are DFQATT and SNEGSKA (reference sequence).

This chain links TRBV4-2 with TRBJ2-7, with D hard to call. V lost 4 bases and J lost 3, with 16 bases in between. The CDR3 length is 15 residues. The germline gives CDR1 LGHNA, CDR2 YNFKEQ. The CDR3 DNA reads TGTGCCAGCAGCCCTACACAGTATCTGAGCTACGAGCAGTACTTC. This gives the protein CASSPTQYLSYEQYF.